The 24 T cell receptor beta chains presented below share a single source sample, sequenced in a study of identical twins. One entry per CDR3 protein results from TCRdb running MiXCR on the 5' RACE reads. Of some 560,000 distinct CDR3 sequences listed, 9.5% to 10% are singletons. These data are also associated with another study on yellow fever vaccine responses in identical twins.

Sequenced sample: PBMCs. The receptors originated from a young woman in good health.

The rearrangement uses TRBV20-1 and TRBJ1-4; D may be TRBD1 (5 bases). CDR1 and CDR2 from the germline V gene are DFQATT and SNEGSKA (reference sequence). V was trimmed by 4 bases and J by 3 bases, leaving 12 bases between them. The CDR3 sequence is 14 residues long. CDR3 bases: TGCAGTGCTACGGACACATCGCCTAATGAAAAACTGTTTTTT. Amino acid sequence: CSATDTSPNEKLFF.

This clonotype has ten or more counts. CDR3 coding DNA: TGTGCCAGCAGCTTGAGGGACAACTCCTACGAGCAGTACTTC. It specifies CASSLRDNSYEQYF. The chain couples TRBV7-9 to TRBJ2-7; a weak D match, TRBD1 (6 bases). Germline V CDR1 and CDR2: SEHNR, FQNEAQ (reference sequence). V was trimmed by 3 bases and J by 0 bases, leaving 9 bases between them. The CDR3 runs 14 residues.

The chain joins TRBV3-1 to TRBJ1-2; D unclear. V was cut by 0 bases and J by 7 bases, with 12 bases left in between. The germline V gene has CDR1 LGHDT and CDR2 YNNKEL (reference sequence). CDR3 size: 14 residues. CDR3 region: CASSQDTPLGGYTF. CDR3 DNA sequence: TGTGCCAGCAGCCAAGATACGCCCCTTGGTGGCTACACCTTC.

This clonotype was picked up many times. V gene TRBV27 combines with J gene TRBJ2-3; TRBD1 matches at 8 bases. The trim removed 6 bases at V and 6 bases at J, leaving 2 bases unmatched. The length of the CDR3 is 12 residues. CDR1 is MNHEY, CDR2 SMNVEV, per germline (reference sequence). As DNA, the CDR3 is TGTGCCAGCAGCTCAGGGGGCGATACGCAGTATTTT. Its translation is CASSSGGDTQYF.

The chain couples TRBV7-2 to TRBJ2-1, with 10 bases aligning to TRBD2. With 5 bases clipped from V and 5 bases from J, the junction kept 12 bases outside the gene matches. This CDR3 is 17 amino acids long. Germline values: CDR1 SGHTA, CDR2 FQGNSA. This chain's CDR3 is CASSLVLLAGENNEQFF. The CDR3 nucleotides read TGTGCCAGCAGCCTAGTACTGCTAGCGGGGGAAAACAATGAGCAGTTCTTC.

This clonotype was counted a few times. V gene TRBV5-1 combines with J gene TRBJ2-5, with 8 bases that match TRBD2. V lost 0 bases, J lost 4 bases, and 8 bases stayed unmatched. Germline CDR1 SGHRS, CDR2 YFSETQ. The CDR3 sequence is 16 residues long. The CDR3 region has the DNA TGCGCCAGCAGCTTGGTGGGTAGCGGGAATGGAGAGACCCAGTACTTC. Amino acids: CASSLVGSGNGETQYF. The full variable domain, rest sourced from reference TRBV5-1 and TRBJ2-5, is KAGVTQTPRYLIKTRGQQVTLSCSPISGHRSVSWYQQTPGQGLQFLFEYFSETQRNKGNFPGRFSGRQFSNSRSEMNVSTLELGDSALYLCASSLVGSGNGETQYFGPGTRLLVL.

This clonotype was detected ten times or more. In DNA form, the CDR3 reads TGTGCCAGCAGCCCTGAGGGACAGGGGGGCACAGATACGCAGTATTTT. Protein sequence: CASSPEGQGGTDTQYF. The rearrangement uses TRBV7-2 and TRBJ2-3, with 11 bases aligning to TRBD1. The trim removed 5 bases at V and 1 base at J, leaving 5 bases unmatched. The CDR3 is made up of 16 amino acids. Germline-derived CDR1 and CDR2 are SGHTA and FQGNSA.

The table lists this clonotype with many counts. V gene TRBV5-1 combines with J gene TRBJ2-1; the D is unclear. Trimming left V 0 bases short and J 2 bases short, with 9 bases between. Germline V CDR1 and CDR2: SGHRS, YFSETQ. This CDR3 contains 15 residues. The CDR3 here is CASSLDSQAYNEQFF. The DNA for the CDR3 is TGCGCCAGCAGCTTGGACTCCCAAGCCTACAATGAGCAGTTCTTC. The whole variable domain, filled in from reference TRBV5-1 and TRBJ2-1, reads KAGVTQTPRYLIKTRGQQVTLSCSPISGHRSVSWYQQTPGQGLQFLFEYFSETQRNKGNFPGRFSGRQFSNSRSEMNVSTLELGDSALYLCASSLDSQAYNEQFFGPGTRLTVL.

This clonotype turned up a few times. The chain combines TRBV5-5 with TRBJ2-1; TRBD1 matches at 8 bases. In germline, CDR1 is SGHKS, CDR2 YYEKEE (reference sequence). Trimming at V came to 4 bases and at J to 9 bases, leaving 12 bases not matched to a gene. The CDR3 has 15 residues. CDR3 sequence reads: CASSRRTGLDAEQFF. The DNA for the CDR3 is TGTGCCAGCAGCCGACGGACAGGGTTGGATGCTGAGCAGTTCTTC.

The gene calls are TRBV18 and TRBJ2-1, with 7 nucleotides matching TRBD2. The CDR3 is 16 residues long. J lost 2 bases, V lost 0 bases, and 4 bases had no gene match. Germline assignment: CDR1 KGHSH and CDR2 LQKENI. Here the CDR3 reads CASSPPLAATYNEQFF. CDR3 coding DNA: TGTGCCAGCTCACCACCCCTAGCGGCTACCTACAATGAGCAGTTCTTC.

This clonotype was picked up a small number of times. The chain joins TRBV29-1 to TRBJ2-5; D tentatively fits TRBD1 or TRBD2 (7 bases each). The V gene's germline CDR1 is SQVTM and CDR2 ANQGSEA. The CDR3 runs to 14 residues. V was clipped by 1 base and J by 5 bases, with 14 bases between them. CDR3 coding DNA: TGCAGCGTTGAAGTCGCAGGGGGAGGGGAGACCCAGTACTTC. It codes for CSVEVAGGGETQYF.

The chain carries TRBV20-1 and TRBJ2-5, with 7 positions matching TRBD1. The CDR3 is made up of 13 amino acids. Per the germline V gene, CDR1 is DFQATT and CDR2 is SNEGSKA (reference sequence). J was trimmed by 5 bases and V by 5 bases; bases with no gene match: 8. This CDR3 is CSAPDRVVETQYF. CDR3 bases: TGCAGTGCTCCAGACAGGGTGGTGGAGACCCAGTACTTC.

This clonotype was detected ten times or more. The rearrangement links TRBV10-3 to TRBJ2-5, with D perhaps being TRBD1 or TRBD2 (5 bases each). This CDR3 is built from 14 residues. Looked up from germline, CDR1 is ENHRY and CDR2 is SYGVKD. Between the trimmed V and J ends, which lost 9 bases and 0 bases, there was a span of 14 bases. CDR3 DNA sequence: TGTGCCATGGGGGTGGCGACGTACCAAGAGACCCAGTACTTC. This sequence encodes CAMGVATYQETQYF.

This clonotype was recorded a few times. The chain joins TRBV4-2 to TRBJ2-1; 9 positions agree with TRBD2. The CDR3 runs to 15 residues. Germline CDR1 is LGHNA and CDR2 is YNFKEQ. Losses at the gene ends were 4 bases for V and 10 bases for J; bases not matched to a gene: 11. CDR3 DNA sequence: TGTGCCAGCAGCCGATTAGCGGGGGAGGGGGTCGAGCAGTTCTTC. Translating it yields CASSRLAGEGVEQFF.

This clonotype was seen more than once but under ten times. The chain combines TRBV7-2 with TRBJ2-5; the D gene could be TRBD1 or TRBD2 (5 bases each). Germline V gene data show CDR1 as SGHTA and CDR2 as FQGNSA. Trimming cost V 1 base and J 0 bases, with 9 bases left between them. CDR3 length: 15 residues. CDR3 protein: CASSLVGRNQETQYF. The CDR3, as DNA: TGTGCCAGCAGCTTAGTGGGACGAAACCAAGAGACCCAGTACTTC. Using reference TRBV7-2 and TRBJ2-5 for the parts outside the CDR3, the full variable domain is GAGVSQSPSNKVTEKGKDVELRCDPISGHTALYWYRQSLGQGLEFLIYFQGNSAPDKSGLPSDRFSAERTGGSVSTLTIQRTQQEDSAVYLCASSLVGRNQETQYFGPGTRLLVL.

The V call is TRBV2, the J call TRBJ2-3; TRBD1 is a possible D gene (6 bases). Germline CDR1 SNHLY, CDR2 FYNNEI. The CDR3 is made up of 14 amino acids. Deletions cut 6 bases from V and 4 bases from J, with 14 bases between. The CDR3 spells CASRAPDRADTQYF. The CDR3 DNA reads TGTGCCAGCAGGGCACCGGACAGAGCAGATACGCAGTATTTT.

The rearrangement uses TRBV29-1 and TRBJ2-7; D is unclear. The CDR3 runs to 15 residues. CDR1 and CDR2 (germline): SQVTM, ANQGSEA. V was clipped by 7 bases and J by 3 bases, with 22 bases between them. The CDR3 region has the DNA TGCAGCGCCCTAGTACCGGTTAGTACAAACTACGAGCAGTACTTC. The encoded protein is CSALVPVSTNYEQYF.

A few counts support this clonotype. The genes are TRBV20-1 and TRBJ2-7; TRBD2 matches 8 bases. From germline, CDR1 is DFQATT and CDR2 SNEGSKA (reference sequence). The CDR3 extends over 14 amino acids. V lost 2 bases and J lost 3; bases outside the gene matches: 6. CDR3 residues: CSARIAGGFYEQYF. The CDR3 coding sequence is TGCAGTGCTAGAATCGCGGGGGGCTTCTACGAGCAGTACTTC.

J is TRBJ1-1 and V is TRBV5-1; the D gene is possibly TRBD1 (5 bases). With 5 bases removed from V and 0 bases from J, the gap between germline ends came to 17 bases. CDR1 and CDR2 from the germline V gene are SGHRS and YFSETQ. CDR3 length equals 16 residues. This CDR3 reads CASRTSIGTLNTEAFF. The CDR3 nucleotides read TGCGCCAGCAGAACAAGTATCGGGACCCTGAACACTGAAGCTTTCTTT.

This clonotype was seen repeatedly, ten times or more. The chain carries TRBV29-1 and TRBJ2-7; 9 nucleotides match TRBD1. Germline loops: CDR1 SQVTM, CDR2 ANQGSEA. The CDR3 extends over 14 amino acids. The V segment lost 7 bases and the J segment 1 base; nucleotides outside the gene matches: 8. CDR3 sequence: CSAVGTGLSYEQYF. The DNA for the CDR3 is TGCAGCGCAGTGGGGACAGGGTTGTCCTACGAGCAGTACTTC.

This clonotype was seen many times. CDR3 sequence reads: CSASDTSGSFTGELFF. CDR3 in DNA: TGCAGTGCTAGCGACACTAGCGGGAGTTTCACCGGGGAGCTGTTTTTT. The chain recombines TRBV20-1 with TRBJ2-2, with 11 bases aligning to TRBD2. CDR1 and CDR2 from the germline V gene are DFQATT and SNEGSKA (reference sequence). V shed 3 bases and J 4 bases; nucleotides not matched to a gene: 7. The CDR3 consists of 16 residues.

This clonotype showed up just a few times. CDR3 nucleotide sequence: TGCGCCAGCAGCTTGGTACAGGTTGTGATGGGGGTGAACACTGAAGCTTTCTTT. Translating it yields CASSLVQVVMGVNTEAFF. V is TRBV5-1 and J is TRBJ1-1, with D possibly being TRBD1 (5 bases). The CDR3 is 18 amino acids. Trimming removed 0 bases at V and 0 bases at J, with 18 bases between. Germline V CDR1 and CDR2: SGHRS, YFSETQ.

CDR3 sequence (DNA): TGCGCCAGCAGCCAAGGCTGGGCCAACAATGAGCAGTTCTTC. The encoded protein is CASSQGWANNEQFF. The V and J genes are TRBV4-3 and TRBJ2-1; no firm D call. In germline, CDR1 is LGHNA, CDR2 YSLEER. Between the trimmed V and J ends, which lost 1 base and 5 bases, there was a span of 9 bases. This CDR3 has 14 amino acids.

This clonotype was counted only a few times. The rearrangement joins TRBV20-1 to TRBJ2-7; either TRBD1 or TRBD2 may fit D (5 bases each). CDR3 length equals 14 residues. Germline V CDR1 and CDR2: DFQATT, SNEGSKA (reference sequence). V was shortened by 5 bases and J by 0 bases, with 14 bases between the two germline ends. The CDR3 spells CSAQTPGTSYEQYF. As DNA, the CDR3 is TGCAGTGCTCAAACCCCCGGGACCTCCTACGAGCAGTACTTC.